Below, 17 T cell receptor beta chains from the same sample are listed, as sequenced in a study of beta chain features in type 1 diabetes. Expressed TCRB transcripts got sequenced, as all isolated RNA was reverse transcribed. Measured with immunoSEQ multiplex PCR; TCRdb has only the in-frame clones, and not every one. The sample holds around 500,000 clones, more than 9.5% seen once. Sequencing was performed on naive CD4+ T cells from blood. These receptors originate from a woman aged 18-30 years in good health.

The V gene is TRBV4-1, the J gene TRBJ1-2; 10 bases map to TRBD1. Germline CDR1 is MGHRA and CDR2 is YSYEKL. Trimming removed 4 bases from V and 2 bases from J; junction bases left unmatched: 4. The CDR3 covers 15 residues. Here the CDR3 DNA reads TGCGCCAGCAGCCCCGGACAGGGGGGGAACTATGGCTACACCTTC. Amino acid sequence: CASSPGQGGNYGYTF.

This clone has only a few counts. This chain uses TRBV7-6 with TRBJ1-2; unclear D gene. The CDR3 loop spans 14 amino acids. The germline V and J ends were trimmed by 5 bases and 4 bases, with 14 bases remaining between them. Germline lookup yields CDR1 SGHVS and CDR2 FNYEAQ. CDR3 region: CASSRSESSYGYTF. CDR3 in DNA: TGTGCCAGCAGCCGAAGTGAGAGCAGCTATGGCTACACCTTC.

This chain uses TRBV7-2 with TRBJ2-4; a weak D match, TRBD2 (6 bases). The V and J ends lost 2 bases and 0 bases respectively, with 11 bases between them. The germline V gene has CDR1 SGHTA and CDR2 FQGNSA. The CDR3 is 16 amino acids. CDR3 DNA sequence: TGTGCCAGCAGCTTACCTATAGCGGTAGCCAAAAACATTCAGTACTTC. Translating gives CASSLPIAVAKNIQYF.

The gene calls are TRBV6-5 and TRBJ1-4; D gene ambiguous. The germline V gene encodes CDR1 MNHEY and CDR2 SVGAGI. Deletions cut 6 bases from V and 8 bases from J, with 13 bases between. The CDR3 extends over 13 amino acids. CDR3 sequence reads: CASRDLRMEKLFF. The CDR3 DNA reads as TGTGCCAGCAGAGACCTTCGGATGGAAAAACTGTTTTTT.

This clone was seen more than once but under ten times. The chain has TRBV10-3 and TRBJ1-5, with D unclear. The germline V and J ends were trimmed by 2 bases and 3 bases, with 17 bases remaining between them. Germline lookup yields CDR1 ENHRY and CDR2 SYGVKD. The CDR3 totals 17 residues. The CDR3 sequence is CAISEGLLPWLNQPQHF. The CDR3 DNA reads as TGTGCCATCAGTGAGGGACTCCTACCGTGGCTCAATCAGCCCCAGCATTTT.

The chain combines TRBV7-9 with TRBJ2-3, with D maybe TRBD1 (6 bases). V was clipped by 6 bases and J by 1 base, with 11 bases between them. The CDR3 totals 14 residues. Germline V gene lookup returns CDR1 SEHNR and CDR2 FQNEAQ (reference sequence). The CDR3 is CASRPSGGTDTQYF. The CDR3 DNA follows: TGTGCCAGCAGGCCATCAGGGGGCACAGATACGCAGTATTTT.

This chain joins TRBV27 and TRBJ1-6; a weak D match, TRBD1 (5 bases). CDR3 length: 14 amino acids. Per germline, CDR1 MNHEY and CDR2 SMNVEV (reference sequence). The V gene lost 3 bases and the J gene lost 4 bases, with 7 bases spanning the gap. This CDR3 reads CASSFGGYNSPLHF. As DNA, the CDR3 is TGTGCCAGCAGTTTCGGGGGTTATAATTCACCCCTCCACTTT.

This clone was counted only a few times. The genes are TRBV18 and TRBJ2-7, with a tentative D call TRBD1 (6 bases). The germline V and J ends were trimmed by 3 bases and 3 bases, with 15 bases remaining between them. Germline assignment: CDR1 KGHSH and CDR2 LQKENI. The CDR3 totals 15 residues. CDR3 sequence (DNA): TGTGCCAGCTCACCCGGTGCAGGGGTGAACTACGAGCAGTACTTC. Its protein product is CASSPGAGVNYEQYF. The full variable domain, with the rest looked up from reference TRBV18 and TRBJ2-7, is NAGVMQNPRHLVRRRGQEARLRCSPMKGHSHVYWYRQLPEEGLKFMVYLQKENIIDESGMPKERFSAEFPKEGPSILRIQQVVRGDSAAYFCASSPGAGVNYEQYFGPGTRLTVT.

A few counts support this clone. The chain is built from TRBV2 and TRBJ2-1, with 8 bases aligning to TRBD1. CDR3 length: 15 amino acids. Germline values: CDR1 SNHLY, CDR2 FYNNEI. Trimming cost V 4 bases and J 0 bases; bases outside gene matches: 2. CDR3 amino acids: CASSVDRGSYNEQFF. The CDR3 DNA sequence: TGTGCCAGCAGTGTAGACAGGGGCTCCTACAATGAGCAGTTCTTC.

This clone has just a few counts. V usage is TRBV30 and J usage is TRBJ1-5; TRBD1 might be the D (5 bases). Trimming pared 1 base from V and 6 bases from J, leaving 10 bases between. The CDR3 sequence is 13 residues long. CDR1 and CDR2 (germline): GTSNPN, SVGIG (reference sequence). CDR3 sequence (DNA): TGTGCCTGGAGTGGCGGGGGGGGTCAGCCCCAGCATTTT. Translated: CAWSGGGGQPQHF. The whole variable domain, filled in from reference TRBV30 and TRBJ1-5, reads SQTIHQWPATLVQPVGSPLSLECTVEGTSNPNLYWYRQAAGRGLQLLFYSVGIGQISSEVPQNLSASRPQDRQFILSSKKLLLSDSGFYLCAWSGGGGQPQHFGDGTRLSIL.

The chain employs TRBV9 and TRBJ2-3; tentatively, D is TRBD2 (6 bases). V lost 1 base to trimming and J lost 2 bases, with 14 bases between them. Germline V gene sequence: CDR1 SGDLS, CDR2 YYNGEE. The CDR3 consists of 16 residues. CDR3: CASSVRYGGHTDTQYF. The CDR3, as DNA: TGTGCCAGCAGCGTACGATACGGGGGTCACACAGATACGCAGTATTTT.

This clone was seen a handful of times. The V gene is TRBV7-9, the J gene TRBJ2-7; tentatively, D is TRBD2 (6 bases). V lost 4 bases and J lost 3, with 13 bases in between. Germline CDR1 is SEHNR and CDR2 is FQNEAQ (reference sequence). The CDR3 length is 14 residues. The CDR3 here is CASSSPGSGYEQYF. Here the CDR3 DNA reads TGTGCCAGCAGCTCCCCGGGTAGCGGCTACGAGCAGTACTTC.

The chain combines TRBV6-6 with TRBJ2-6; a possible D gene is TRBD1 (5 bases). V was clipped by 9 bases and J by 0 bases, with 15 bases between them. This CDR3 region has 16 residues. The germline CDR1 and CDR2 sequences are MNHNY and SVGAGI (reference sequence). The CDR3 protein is CASLRQTFSGANVLTF. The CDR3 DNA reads TGTGCCAGTCTGCGACAGACGTTCTCTGGGGCCAACGTCCTGACTTTC.

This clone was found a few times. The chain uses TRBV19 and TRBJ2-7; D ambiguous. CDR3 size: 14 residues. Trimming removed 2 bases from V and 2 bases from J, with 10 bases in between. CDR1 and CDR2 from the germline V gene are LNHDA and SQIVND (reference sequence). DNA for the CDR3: TGTGCCAGTAGTATAACTGGGATCCCCTACGAGCAGTACTTC. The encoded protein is CASSITGIPYEQYF.

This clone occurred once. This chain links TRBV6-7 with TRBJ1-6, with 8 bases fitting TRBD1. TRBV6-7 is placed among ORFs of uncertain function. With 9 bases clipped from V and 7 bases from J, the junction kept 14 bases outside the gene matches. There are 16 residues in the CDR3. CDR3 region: CARVPQGARENSPLHF. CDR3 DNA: TGTGCCAGAGTCCCTCAGGGGGCTCGAGAAAATTCACCCCTCCACTTT.

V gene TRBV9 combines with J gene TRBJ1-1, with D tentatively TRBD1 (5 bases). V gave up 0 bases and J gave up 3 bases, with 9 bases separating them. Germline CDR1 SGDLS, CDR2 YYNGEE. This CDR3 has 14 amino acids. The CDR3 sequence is CASSVGGDHTEAFF. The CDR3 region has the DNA TGTGCCAGCAGCGTAGGTGGGGACCACACTGAAGCTTTCTTT.

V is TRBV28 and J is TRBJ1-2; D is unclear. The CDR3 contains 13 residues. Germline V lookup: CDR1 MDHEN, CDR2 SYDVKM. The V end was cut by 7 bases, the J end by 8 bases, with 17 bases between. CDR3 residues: CASTPGLVGGYTF. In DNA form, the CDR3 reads TGTGCCAGCACCCCCGGGCTGGTCGGCGGCTACACCTTC.